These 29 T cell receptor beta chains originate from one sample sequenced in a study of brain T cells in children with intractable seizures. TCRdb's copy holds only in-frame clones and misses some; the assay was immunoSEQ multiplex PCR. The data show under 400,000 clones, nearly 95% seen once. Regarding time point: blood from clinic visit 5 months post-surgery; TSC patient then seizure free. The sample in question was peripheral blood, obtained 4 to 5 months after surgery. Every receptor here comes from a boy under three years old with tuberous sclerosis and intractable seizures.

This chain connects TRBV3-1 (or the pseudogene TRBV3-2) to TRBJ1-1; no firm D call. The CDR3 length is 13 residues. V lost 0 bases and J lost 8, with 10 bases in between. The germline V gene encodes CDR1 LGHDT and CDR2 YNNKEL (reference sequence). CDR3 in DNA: TGTGCCAGCAGCCAAGATGGTCGGGTCGAAGCTTTCTTT. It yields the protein CASSQDGRVEAFF.

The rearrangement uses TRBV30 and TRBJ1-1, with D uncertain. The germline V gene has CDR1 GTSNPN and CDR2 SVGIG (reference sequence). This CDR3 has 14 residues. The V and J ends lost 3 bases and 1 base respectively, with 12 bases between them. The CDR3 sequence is CAWSLGGSNTEAFF. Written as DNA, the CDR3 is TGTGCCTGGAGCCTTGGAGGGTCGAACACTGAAGCTTTCTTT.

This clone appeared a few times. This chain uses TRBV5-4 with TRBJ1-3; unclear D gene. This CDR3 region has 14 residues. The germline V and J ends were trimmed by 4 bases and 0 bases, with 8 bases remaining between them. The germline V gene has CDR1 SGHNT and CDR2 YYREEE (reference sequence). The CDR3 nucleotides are TGTGCCAGCAGCCCGGGGATCTCTGGAAACACCATATATTTT. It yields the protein CASSPGISGNTIYF.

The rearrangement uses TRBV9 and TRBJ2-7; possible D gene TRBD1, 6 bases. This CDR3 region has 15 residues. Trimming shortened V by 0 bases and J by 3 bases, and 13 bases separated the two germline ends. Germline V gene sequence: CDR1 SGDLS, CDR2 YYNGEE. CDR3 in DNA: TGTGCCAGCAGCGTAGGACCGGACAGTATCTACGAGCAGTACTTC. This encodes CASSVGPDSIYEQYF.

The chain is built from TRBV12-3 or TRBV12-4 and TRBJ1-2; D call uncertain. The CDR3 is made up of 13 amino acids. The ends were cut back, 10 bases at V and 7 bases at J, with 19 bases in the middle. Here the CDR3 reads CAIRRGGDAGYTF. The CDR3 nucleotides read TGTGCCATCCGTCGGGGTGGGGATGCTGGCTACACCTTC.

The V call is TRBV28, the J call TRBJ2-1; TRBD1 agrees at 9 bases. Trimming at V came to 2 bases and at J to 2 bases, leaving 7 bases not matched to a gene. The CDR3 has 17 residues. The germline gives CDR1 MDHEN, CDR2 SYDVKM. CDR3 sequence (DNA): TGTGCCAGCAGTTTAAACGGGGACAGGGCCCCCTACAATGAGCAGTTCTTC. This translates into CASSLNGDRAPYNEQFF.

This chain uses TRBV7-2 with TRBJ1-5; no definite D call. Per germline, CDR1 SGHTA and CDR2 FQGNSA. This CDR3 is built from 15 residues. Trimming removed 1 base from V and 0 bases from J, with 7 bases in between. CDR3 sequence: CASSLEPHSNQPQHF. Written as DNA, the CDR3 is TGTGCCAGCAGCTTAGAGCCCCATAGCAATCAGCCCCAGCATTTT.

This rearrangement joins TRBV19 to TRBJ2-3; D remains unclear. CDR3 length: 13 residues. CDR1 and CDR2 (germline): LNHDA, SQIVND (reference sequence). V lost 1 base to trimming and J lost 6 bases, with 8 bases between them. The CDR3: CASSIGYGDTQYF. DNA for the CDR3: TGTGCCAGTAGTATAGGATACGGGGATACGCAGTATTTT.

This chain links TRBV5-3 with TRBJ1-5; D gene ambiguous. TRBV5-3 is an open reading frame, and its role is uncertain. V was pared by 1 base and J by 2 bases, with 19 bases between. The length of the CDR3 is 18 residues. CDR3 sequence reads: CARSLKGWMRRRNQPQHF. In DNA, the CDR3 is TGTGCCAGAAGCTTGAAAGGGTGGATGAGGAGGCGCAATCAGCCCCAGCATTTT.

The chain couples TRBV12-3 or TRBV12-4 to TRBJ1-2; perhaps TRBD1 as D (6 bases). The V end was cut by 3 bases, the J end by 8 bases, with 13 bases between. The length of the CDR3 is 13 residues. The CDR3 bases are TGTGCCAGCAGTTTTGAACAGGGTCGAGGCTACACCTTC. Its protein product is CASSFEQGRGYTF.

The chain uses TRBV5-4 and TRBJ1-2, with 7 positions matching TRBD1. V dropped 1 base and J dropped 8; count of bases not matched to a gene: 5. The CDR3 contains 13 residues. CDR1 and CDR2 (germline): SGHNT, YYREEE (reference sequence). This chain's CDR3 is CASSLKGGGGYTF. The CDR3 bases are TGTGCCAGCAGCTTGAAAGGGGGCGGGGGCTACACCTTC.

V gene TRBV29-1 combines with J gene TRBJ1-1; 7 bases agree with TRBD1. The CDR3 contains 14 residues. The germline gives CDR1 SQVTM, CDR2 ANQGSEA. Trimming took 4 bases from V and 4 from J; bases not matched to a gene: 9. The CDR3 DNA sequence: TGCAGCGTTGGGACACAGGGGAGCGGCACTGAAGCTTTCTTT. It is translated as CSVGTQGSGTEAFF.

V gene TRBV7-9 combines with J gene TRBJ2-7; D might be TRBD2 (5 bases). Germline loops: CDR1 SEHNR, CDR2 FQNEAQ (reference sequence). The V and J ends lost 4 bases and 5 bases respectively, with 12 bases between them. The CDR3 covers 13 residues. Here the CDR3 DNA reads TGTGCCAGCAGCTCCCCCCTAGCTGACGAGCAGTACTTC. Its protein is CASSSPLADEQYF.

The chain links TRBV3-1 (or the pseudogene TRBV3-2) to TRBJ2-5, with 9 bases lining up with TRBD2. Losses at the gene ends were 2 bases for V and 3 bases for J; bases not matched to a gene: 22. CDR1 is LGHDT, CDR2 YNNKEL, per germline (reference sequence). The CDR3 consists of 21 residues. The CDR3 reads CASSQSPIQAGGYPGEETQYF. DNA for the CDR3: TGTGCCAGCAGCCAATCTCCGATCCAGGCGGGAGGGTATCCCGGGGAAGAGACCCAGTACTTC.

The CDR3 region is CASSTGGVWTEAFF. In DNA, the CDR3 is TGTGCCAGCAGCACAGGGGGCGTTTGGACTGAAGCTTTCTTT. This chain joins TRBV7-9 and TRBJ1-1; 9 nucleotides line up with TRBD1. This CDR3 is 14 amino acids long. Germline CDR1 SEHNR, CDR2 FQNEAQ (reference sequence). Unmatched junction bases numbered 6, after V lost 5 bases and J lost 5 bases.

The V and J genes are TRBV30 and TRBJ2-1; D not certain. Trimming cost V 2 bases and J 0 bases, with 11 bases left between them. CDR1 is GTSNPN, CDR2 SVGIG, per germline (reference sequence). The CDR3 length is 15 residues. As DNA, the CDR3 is TGTGCCTGGAGTACAAGCGCGAGCTCCTACAATGAGCAGTTCTTC. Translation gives CAWSTSASSYNEQFF.

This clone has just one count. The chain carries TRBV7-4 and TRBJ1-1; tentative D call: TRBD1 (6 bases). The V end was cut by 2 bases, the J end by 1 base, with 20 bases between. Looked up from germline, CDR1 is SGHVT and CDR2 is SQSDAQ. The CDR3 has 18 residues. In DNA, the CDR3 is TGTGCCAGCAGCTTACGTCGGGGGAGGGGACACAAGAACACTGAAGCTTTCTTT. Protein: CASSLRRGRGHKNTEAFF.

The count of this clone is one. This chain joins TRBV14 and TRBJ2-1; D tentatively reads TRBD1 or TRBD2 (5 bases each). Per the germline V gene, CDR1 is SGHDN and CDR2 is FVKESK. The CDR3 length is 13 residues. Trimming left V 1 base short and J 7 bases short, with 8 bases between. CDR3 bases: TGTGCCAGCAGCCAAGTTGGGGGAAATGAGCAGTTCTTC. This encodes CASSQVGGNEQFF.

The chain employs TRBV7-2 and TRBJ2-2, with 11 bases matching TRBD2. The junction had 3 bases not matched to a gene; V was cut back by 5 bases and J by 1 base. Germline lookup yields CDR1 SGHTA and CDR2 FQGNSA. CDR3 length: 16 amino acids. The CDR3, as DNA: TGTGCCAGCAGCCGGGGGACTAGCGGGAACACCGGGGAGCTGTTTTTT. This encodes CASSRGTSGNTGELFF.

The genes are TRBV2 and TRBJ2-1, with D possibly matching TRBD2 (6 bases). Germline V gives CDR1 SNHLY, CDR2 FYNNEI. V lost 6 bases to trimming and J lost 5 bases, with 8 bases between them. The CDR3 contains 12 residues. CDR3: CASSERDNEQFF. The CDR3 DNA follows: TGTGCCAGCAGCGAGCGGGACAATGAGCAGTTCTTC.

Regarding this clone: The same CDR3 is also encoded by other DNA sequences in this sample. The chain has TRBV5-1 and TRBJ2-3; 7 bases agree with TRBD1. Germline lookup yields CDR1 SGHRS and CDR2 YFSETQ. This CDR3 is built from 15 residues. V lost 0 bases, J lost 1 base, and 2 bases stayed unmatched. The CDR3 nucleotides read TGCGCCAGCAGCTTGGCTGGACAGGGCACAGATACGCAGTATTTT. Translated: CASSLAGQGTDTQYF.

This CDR3 reads CAWSTGPRYGYTF. The CDR3, as DNA: TGTGCCTGGAGTACAGGCCCCCGCTATGGCTACACCTTC. The J gene is TRBJ1-2, the V gene TRBV30; D is possibly TRBD1 (5 bases). CDR3 length: 13 residues. The germline V gene encodes CDR1 GTSNPN and CDR2 SVGIG (reference sequence). Trimming removed 2 bases at V and 4 bases at J, with 11 bases between.

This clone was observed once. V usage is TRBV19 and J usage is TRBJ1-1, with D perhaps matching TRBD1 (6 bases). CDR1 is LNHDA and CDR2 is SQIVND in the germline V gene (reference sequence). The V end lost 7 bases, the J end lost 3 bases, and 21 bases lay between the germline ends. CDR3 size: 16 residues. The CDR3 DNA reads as TGTGCCAGTACCACCGTTAGGGGGGGGATAGACACTGAAGCTTTCTTT. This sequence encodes CASTTVRGGIDTEAFF.

CDR3 loop: CASSLDHEVAQPQHF. CDR3 sequence (DNA): TGTGCCAGCAGCTTAGACCATGAGGTGGCTCAGCCCCAGCATTTT. The chain has TRBV7-9 and TRBJ1-5; D is undetermined. The length of the CDR3 is 15 residues. V was pared by 1 base and J by 6 bases, with 13 bases between. Germline V lookup: CDR1 SEHNR, CDR2 FQNEAQ (reference sequence). The full variable domain, rest sourced from reference TRBV7-9 and TRBJ1-5, is DTGVSQNPRHKITKRGQNVTFRCDPISEHNRLYWYRQTLGQGPEFLTYFQNEAQLEKSRLLSDRFSAERPKGSFSTLEIQRTEQGDSAMYLCASSLDHEVAQPQHFGDGTRLSIL.

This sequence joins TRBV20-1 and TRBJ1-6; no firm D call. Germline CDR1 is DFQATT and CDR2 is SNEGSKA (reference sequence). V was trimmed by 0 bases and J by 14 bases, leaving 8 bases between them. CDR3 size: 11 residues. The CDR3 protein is CSARDPRALHF. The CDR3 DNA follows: TGCAGTGCTAGAGATCCTAGGGCCCTCCACTTT.

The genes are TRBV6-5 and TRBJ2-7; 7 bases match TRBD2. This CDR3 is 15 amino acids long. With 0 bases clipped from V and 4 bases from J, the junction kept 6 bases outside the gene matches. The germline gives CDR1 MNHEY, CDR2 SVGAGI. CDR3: CASSYSGGSSYEQYF. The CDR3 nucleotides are TGTGCCAGCAGTTACTCGGGCGGGAGTAGTTACGAGCAGTACTTC.

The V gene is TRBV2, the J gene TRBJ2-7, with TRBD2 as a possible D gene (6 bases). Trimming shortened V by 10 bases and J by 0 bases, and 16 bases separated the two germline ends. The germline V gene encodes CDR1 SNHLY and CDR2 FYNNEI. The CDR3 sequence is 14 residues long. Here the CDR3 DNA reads TGTGCCACCACCCGGGACTCAAGCTCCTACGAGCAGTACTTC. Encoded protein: CATTRDSSSYEQYF.

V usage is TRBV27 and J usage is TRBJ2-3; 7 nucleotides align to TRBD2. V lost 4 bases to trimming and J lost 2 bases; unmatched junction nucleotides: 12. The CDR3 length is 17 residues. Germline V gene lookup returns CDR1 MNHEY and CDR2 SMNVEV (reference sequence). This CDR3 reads CASSSPPAGNNTDTQYF. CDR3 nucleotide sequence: TGTGCCAGCAGTTCCCCTCCAGCGGGAAATAACACAGATACGCAGTATTTT.

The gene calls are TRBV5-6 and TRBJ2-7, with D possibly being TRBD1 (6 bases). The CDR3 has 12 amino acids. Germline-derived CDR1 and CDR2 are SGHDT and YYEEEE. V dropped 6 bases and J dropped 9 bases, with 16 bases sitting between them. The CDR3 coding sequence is TGTGCCAGCACCAAAGGGGGATGGGGGCAGTACTTC. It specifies CASTKGGWGQYF.